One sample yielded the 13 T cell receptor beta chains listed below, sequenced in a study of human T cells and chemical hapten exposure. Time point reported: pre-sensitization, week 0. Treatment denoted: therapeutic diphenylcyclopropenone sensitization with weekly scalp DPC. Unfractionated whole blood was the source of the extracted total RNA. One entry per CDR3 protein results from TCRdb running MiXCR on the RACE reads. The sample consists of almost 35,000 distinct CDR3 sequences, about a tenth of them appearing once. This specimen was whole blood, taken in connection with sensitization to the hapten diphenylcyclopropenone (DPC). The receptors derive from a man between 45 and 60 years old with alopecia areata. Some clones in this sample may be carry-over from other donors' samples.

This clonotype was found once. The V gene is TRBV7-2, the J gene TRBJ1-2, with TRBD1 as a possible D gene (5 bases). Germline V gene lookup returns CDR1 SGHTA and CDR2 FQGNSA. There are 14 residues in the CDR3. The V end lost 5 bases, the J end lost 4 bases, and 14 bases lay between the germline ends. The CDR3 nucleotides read TGTGCCAGCAGCAGGGACGGCCTGATCTATGGCTACACCTTC. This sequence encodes CASSRDGLIYGYTF.

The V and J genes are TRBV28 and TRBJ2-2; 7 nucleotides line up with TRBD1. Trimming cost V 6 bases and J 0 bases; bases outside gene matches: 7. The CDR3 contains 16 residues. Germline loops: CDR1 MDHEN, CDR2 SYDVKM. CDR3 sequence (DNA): TGTGCCAGCAGATCCGACAGGGACCCGAACACCGGGGAGCTGTTTTTT. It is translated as CASRSDRDPNTGELFF.

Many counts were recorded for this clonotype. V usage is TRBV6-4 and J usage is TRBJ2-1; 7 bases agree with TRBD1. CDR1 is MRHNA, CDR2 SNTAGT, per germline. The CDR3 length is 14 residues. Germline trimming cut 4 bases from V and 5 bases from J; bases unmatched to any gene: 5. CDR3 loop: CASSVSGTDNEQFF. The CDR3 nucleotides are TGTGCCAGCAGTGTGTCCGGGACAGACAATGAGCAGTTCTTC.

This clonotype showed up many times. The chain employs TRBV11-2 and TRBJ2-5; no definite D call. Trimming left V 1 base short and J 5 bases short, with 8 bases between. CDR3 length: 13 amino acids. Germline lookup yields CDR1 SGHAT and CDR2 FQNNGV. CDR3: CASSLGTDETQYF. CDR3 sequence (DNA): TGTGCCAGCAGCTTAGGCACAGACGAGACCCAGTACTTC.

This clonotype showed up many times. The DNA for the CDR3 is TGTGCCAGCAGGCACAGCGGGAGAGGGTCCTACGAGCAGTACTTC. Residues: CASRHSGRGSYEQYF. The V and J genes are TRBV3-1 and TRBJ2-7, with 8 bases matching TRBD2. Germline V gene sequence: CDR1 LGHDT, CDR2 YNNKEL (reference sequence). This CDR3 has 15 residues. V trimming: 6 bases; J trimming: 1 base; junction bases outside the gene matches: 8.

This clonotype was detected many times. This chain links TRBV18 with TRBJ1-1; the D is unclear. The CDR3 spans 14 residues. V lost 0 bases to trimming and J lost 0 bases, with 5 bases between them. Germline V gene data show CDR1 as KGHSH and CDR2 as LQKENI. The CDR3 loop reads CASSPPLLNTEAFF. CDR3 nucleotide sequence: TGTGCCAGCTCACCACCGCTCTTGAACACTGAAGCTTTCTTT.

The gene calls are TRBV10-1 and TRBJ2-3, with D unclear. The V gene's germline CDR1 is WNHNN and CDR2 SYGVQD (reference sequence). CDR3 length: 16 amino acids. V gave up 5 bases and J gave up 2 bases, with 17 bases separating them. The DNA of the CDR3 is TGCGCCAGCAGTTCATATGGGCCCTCCAACACAGATACGCAGTATTTT. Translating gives CASSSYGPSNTDTQYF.

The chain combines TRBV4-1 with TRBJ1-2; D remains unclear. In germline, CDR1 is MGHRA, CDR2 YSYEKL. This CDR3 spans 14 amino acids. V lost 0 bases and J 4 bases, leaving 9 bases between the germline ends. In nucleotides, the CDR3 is TGCGCCAGCAGCCAAGAACCGGGTAGCTATGGCTACACCTTC. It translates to CASSQEPGSYGYTF.

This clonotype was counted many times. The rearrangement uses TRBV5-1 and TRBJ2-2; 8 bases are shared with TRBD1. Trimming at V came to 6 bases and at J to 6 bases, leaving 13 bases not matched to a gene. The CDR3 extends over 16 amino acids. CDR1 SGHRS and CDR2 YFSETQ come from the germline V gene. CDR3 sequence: CASTLTGTGQSGELFF. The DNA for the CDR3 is TGCGCCAGCACCCTAACCGGGACAGGCCAGTCCGGGGAGCTGTTTTTT.

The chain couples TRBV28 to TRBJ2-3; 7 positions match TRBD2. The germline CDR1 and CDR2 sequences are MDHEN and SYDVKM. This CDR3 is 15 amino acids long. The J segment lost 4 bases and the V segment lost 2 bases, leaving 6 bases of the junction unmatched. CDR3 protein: CASSLRGRASDTQYF. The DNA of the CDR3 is TGTGCCAGCAGTTTACGGGGGAGGGCCTCAGATACGCAGTATTTT.

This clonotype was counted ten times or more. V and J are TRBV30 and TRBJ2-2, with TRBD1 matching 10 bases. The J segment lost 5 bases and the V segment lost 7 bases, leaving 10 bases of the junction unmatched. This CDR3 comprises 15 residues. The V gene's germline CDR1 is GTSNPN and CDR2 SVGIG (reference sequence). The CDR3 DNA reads TGTGCCTACCACTCCGGGACAGGGGTGACCGGGGAGCTGTTTTTT. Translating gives CAYHSGTGVTGELFF.

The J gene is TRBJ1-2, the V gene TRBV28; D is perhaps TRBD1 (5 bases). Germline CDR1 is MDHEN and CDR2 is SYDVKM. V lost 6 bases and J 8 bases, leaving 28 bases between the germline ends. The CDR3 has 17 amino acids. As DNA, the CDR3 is TGTGCCAGCAGCCTTGGACCCGGGACCGACAAGCCCTGGGGCTACACCTTC. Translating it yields CASSLGPGTDKPWGYTF.

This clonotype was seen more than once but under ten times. Here the CDR3 DNA reads TGCAGTGCTCAGCGGGGACAGGGGGGCACTGAAGCTTTCTTT. Protein product: CSAQRGQGGTEAFF. The chain combines TRBV20-1 with TRBJ1-1; the match to TRBD1 covers 11 bases. V shed 5 bases, J shed 4 bases, and the junction held 6 bases outside the gene matches. CDR1 is DFQATT, CDR2 SNEGSKA, per germline (reference sequence). This CDR3 is built from 14 residues.